These T cell receptor beta chains were read from a single sample in a study of blood T cell repertoires in COVID-19. Method: immunoSEQ multiplex PCR; TCRdb's copy keeps in-frame clones and lacks some. The sample lists hundreds of thousands of clones, around nine tenths seen once, with 6% to 7% in the top ten. Sequencing input: PBMCs or T cells enriched from blood (not recorded which). All receptors come from a woman between 40 and 55 years old who had recovered from COVID-19. Both conserved end residues are part of each CDR3. The D gene is left open where the match is weak. Part of the rows lack a size; the others show once, few, many or a class for expanded clones.

D: NA
V: TRBV7-8
J: TRBJ1-4
size: NA
DNA: TGTGCCAGCAGCATCCCCAGGGGAGGGGACGAAAAACTGTTTTTT
CDR3: CASSIPRGGDEKLFF

D: NA
V: TRBV3-1/TRBV3-2
J: TRBJ2-7
size: NA
DNA: TGTGCCAGCAGCCAAGTACGGGGCGAGCAGTACTTC
CDR3: CASSQVRGEQYF

D: TRBD1
V: TRBV10-1
J: TRBJ1-2
size: NA
DNA: TGCGCCAGAACAGGGGTTGACGGCTACACCTTC
CDR3: CARTGVDGYTF

D: NA
V: TRBV19
J: TRBJ1-2
size: NA
DNA: TGTGCCAGCGGGGCGGGAGGAGTCCCTAACTATGGCTACACCTTC
CDR3: CASGAGGVPNYGYTF

D: NA
V: TRBV2
J: TRBJ2-7
size: few
DNA: TGTGCCAGCAGTGAACCGTTCTCCTACGAGCAGTACTTC
CDR3: CASSEPFSYEQYF

D: NA
V: TRBV30
J: TRBJ1-6
size: NA
DNA: TGTGCCTGGAGTACCAGCTCCTATAATTCACCCCTCCACTTT
CDR3: CAWSTSSYNSPLHF

D: TRBD2
V: TRBV5-1
J: TRBJ2-1
size: NA
DNA: TGCGCCAGCGGGCTAGCGGGGAACACCTACAATGAGCAGTTCTTC
CDR3: CASGLAGNTYNEQFF

D: NA
V: TRBV7-2
J: TRBJ2-2
size: NA
DNA: TGTGCCAGCAGCCCGTCGGGGTCCACCGGGGAGCTGTTTTTT
CDR3: CASSPSGSTGELFF

D: TRBD1
V: TRBV6-5
J: TRBJ2-1
size: NA
DNA: TGTGCCAGCGTAGCTTTGGGACAGCCCTACAATGAGCAGTTCTTC
CDR3: CASVALGQPYNEQFF

D: TRBD2
V: TRBV4-2
J: TRBJ2-5
size: NA
DNA: TGTGCCAGCAGCCTAGGGACTAGCGGGAGTTCAGAGACCCAGTACTTC
CDR3: CASSLGTSGSSETQYF

D: NA
V: TRBV19
J: TRBJ2-5
size: NA
DNA: TGTGCCAGTAGTTCGACCCTCGGGATGCCCCAGTACTTC
CDR3: CASSSTLGMPQYF

D: NA
V: TRBV7-3
J: TRBJ2-3
size: NA
DNA: TGTGCCAGCAGCCCCCGCCCTGGCGACTTGGGTACGCAGTATTTT
CDR3: CASSPRPGDLGTQYF

D: TRBD1
V: TRBV2
J: TRBJ2-6
size: NA
DNA: TGTGCCAGCAGTGAAAGAAGGACAGGGACTGGGGCCAACGTCCTGACTTTC
CDR3: CASSERRTGTGANVLTF

D: TRBD2
V: TRBV27
J: TRBJ2-1
size: once
DNA: TGTGCCAGCAGTTTAAGTTTGGGACTAGCGGGTGAGCAGTTCTTC
CDR3: CASSLSLGLAGEQFF

D: NA
V: TRBV7-9
J: TRBJ2-7
size: NA
DNA: TGTGCCAGCAGCTTCACAGGGAGCGCGGCCTACGAGCAGTACTTC
CDR3: CASSFTGSAAYEQYF

D: NA
V: TRBV30
J: TRBJ2-5
size: NA
DNA: TGTGCCTGGAATCAGGGGCCTGAAGAGACCCAGTACTTC
CDR3: CAWNQGPEETQYF

D: NA
V: TRBV2
J: TRBJ1-2
size: NA
DNA: TGTGCCAGCAGTGAGCGAACTCAGAGGAACTATGGCTACACCTTC
CDR3: CASSERTQRNYGYTF

D: NA
V: TRBV28
J: TRBJ2-7
size: NA
DNA: TGTGCCAGCACCCGGGGTAGGGTAGCCTACGAGCAGTACTTC
CDR3: CASTRGRVAYEQYF

D: NA
V: TRBV7-8
J: TRBJ2-7
size: once
DNA: TGTGCCAGCAGCTTAGCAGGGGACTCCTACGAGCAGTACTTC
CDR3: CASSLAGDSYEQYF

D: TRBD2
V: TRBV28
J: TRBJ2-7
size: few
DNA: TGTGCCAGCAGTTTGACGGGAGGGCCTGGGGGCGAGCAGTACTTC
CDR3: CASSLTGGPGGEQYF

D: TRBD1
V: TRBV5-1
J: TRBJ1-1
size: once
DNA: TGCGCCAGCAGCCATGGACAGGGGCACACTGAAGCTTTCTTT
CDR3: CASSHGQGHTEAFF

D: TRBD2
V: TRBV18
J: TRBJ2-5
size: NA
DNA: TGTGCCAGCTCACCACCCGGACTAGCGGGAAAAGAGACCCAGTACTTC
CDR3: CASSPPGLAGKETQYF

D: TRBD2
V: TRBV5-5
J: TRBJ2-7
size: NA
DNA: TGTGCCAGCAGCTTGGGGGAGGGCCTCTACGAGCAGTACTTC
CDR3: CASSLGEGLYEQYF

D: NA
V: TRBV11-1
J: TRBJ2-1
size: NA
DNA: TGTGCCAGCAGCTCGACTGGCAATGAGCAGTTCTTC
CDR3: CASSSTGNEQFF

D: TRBD1
V: TRBV27
J: TRBJ2-7
size: NA
DNA: TGTGCCAGCAGTTTAAGAGGGACAGGGTACAACGAGCAGTACTTC
CDR3: CASSLRGTGYNEQYF

D: TRBD2
V: TRBV13
J: TRBJ2-2
size: NA
DNA: TGTGCCAGCAGCGCCGGCGGGAGAACCGGGGAGCTGTTTTTT
CDR3: CASSAGGRTGELFF

D: TRBD1
V: TRBV5-6
J: TRBJ2-3
size: NA
DNA: TGTGCCAGCAGCGGAAGGACAGGGGTTCTTGATACGCAGTATTTT
CDR3: CASSGRTGVLDTQYF

D: TRBD1
V: TRBV5-4
J: TRBJ1-4
size: NA
DNA: TGTGCCAGCAGCATGGGACAGGAAAATGAAAAACTGTTTTTT
CDR3: CASSMGQENEKLFF

D: NA
V: TRBV4-3
J: TRBJ1-2
size: NA
DNA: TGCGCCAGCAGCCAAGATTACGGCGGGTATGGCTACACCTTC
CDR3: CASSQDYGGYGYTF

D: NA
V: TRBV18
J: TRBJ2-1
size: NA
DNA: TGTGCCAGCTCACCACCGGTTACAAGTGAGCAGTTCTTC
CDR3: CASSPPVTSEQFF

D: TRBD1
V: TRBV5-1
J: TRBJ1-1
size: few
DNA: TGCGCCAGCAGCTCAACAGGGGTGGCTGAAGCTTTCTTT
CDR3: CASSSTGVAEAFF

D: TRBD1
V: TRBV18
J: TRBJ1-3
size: NA
DNA: TGTGCCAGCTCACCCCGGACAGGCATCGGAAACACCATATATTTT
CDR3: CASSPRTGIGNTIYF

D: NA
V: TRBV28
J: TRBJ2-5
size: once
DNA: TGTGCCAGCAGTTTAGCTGGGGCGCGGTACCAAGAGACCCAGTACTTC
CDR3: CASSLAGARYQETQYF

D: NA
V: TRBV7-9
J: TRBJ1-1
size: NA
DNA: TGTGCCAGTCGGCAGGACGGGGGAGGTACTGAAGCTTTCTTT
CDR3: CASRQDGGGTEAFF

D: TRBD1
V: TRBV11-3
J: TRBJ2-1
size: NA
DNA: TGTGCCAGCAGCCCCCGGGACAGGGGGCATGAGCAGTTCTTC
CDR3: CASSPRDRGHEQFF

D: NA
V: TRBV7-6
J: TRBJ2-7
size: NA
DNA: TGTGCCAGCAGCAAGACGGAGGGTCGGTCCTACGAGCAGTACTTC
CDR3: CASSKTEGRSYEQYF

D: TRBD1
V: TRBV5-1
J: TRBJ1-1
size: NA
DNA: TGCGCCAGCAGCCCCCGGGACAGGGCCCCAGGGACTGAAGCTTTCTTT
CDR3: CASSPRDRAPGTEAFF

D: NA
V: TRBV2
J: TRBJ1-1
size: NA
DNA: TGTGCCAGCAGGGGGGGGCGGGCTGAAGCTTTCTTT
CDR3: CASRGGRAEAFF

D: NA
V: TRBV12-3/TRBV12-4
J: TRBJ1-5
size: NA
DNA: TGTGCCAGCAGTAAATATAGCAATCAGCCCCAGCATTTT
CDR3: CASSKYSNQPQHF

D: NA
V: TRBV7-2
J: TRBJ2-7
size: few
DNA: TGTGCCACCGCCGTCCAGGGATATACCTACGAGCAGTACTTC
CDR3: CATAVQGYTYEQYF

D: NA
V: TRBV11-1
J: TRBJ1-2
size: NA
DNA: TGTGCCAGCAGCTTTCTTGCCTCGGATGGCTACACCTTC
CDR3: CASSFLASDGYTF

D: TRBD2
V: TRBV19
J: TRBJ2-5
size: NA
DNA: TGTGCCAGTAGCGCTAGCGGGTGGTACCAAGAGACCCAGTACTTC
CDR3: CASSASGWYQETQYF

D: TRBD1
V: TRBV19
J: TRBJ1-2
size: NA
DNA: TGTGCCAGTAAGGACAGGGACTTACACGCTAACTATGGCTACACCTTC
CDR3: CASKDRDLHANYGYTF

D: TRBD1
V: TRBV7-9
J: TRBJ2-7
size: once
DNA: TGTGCCAGCAGCTTAAGACAGGGGATCGGCGAGCAGTACTTC
CDR3: CASSLRQGIGEQYF

D: TRBD2
V: TRBV9
J: TRBJ2-5
size: NA
DNA: TGTGCCAGCAGCGTAGGGGCGGTAGCGGGAGTCCAAGAGACCCAGTACTTC
CDR3: CASSVGAVAGVQETQYF

D: NA
V: TRBV30
J: TRBJ1-5
size: NA
DNA: TGTGCCTGGAGTGGACAGTTAAATCAGCCCCAGCATTTT
CDR3: CAWSGQLNQPQHF

D: TRBD1
V: TRBV7-9
J: TRBJ2-1
size: NA
DNA: TGTGCCAGCAGCCGGACAGGACCAACCCAAGTAAACTCCTACAATGAGCAGTTCTTC
CDR3: CASSRTGPTQVNSYNEQFF

D: TRBD2
V: TRBV28
J: TRBJ2-1
size: NA
DNA: TGTGCCAGCAGTCCGCCGGGAGCGGGAGCTAATGAGCAGTTCTTC
CDR3: CASSPPGAGANEQFF

D: TRBD2
V: TRBV7-3
J: TRBJ2-1
size: NA
DNA: TGTGCCAGCAGTTTTCGAGGGACTAGCGGGGGACCTAATGAGCAGTTCTTC
CDR3: CASSFRGTSGGPNEQFF

D: NA
V: TRBV21-1
J: TRBJ2-7
size: NA
DNA: TGTGCCAGCAGCCGCCGGGCGCCGCGTCGGGGAGCTTCCGAGCAGTACTTC
CDR3: CASSRRAPRRGASEQYF